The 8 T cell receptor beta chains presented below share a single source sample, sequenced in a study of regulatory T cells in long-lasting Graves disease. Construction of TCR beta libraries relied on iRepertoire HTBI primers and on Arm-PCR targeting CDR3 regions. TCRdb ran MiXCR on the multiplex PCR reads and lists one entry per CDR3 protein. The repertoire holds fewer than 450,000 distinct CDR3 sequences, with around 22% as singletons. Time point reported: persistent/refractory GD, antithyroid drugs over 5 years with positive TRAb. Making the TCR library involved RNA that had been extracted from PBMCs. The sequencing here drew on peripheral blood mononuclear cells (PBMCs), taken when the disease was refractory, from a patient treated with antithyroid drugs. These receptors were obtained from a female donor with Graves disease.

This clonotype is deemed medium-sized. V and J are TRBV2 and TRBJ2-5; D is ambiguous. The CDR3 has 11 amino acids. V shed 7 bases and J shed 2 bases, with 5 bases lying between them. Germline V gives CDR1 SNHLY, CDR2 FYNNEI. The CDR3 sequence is CASTGQETQYF. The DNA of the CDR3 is TGTGCCAGCACTGGGCAAGAGACCCAGTACTTC. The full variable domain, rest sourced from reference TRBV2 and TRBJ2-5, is EPEVTQTPSHQVTQMGQEVILRCVPISNHLYFYWYRQILGQKVEFLVSFYNNEISEKSEIFDDQFSVERPDGSNFTLKIRSTKLEDSAMYFCASTGQETQYFGPGTRLLVL.

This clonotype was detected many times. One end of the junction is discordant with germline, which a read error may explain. CDR3: CARSQEGGVQETQYF. CDR3 bases: TGTGCCAGAAGCCAAGAAGGAGGAGTCCAAGAGACCCAGTACTTC. This sequence joins TRBV3-1 and TRBJ2-5, with a tentative D call TRBD2 (5 bases). CDR3 length: 15 residues. Germline-derived CDR1 and CDR2 are LGHDT and YNNKEL (reference sequence).

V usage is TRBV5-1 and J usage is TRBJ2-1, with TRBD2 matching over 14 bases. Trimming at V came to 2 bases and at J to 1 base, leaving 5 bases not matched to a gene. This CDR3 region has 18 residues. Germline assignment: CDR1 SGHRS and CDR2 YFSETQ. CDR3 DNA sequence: TGCGCCAGCAGCTTTTACGGGACTAGCGGGAGTTCCTACAATGAGCAGTTCTTC. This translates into CASSFYGTSGSSYNEQFF.

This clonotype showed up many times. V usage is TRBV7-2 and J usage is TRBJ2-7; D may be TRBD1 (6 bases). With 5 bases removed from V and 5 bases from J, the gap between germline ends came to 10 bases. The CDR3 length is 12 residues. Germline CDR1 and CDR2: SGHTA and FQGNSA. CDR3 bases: TGTGCCAGCAGCCCTGACAGGAACGAGCAGTACTTC. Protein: CASSPDRNEQYF.

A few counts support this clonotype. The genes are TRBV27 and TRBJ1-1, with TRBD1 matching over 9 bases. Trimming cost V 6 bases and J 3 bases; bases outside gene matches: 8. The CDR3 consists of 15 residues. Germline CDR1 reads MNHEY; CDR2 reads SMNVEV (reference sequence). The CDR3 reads CASRIQDRGDTEAFF. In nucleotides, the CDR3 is TGTGCCAGCAGGATCCAAGACAGGGGGGACACTGAAGCTTTCTTT.

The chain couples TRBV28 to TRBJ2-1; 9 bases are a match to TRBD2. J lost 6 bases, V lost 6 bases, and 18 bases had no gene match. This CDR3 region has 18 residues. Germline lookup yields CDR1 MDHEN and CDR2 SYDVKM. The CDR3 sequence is CASSLVAGGPRGRNEQFF. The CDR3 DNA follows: TGTGCCAGCAGCTTGGTGGCGGGAGGGCCTAGGGGTCGCAATGAGCAGTTCTTC. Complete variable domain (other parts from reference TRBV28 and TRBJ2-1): DVKVTQSSRYLVKRTGEKVFLECVQDMDHENMFWYRQDPGLGLRLIYFSYDVKMKEKGDIPEGYSVSREKKERFSLILESASTNQTSMYLCASSLVAGGPRGRNEQFFGPGTRLTVL.

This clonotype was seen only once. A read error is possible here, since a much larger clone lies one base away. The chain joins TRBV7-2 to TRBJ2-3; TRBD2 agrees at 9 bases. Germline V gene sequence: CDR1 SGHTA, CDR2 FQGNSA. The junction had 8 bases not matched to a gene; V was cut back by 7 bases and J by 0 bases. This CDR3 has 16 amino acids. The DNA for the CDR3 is TGTGCCAGCAAGACAGGACTAGCGACTAGCACAGATACGCAGTATTTT. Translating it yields CASKTGLATSTDTQYF.

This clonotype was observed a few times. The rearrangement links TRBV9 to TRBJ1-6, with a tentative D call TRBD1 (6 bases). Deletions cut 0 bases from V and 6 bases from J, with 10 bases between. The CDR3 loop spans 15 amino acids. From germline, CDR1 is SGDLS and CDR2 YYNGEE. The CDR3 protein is CASSVGGRGNSPLHF. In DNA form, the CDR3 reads TGTGCCAGCAGCGTAGGCGGCAGGGGTAATTCACCCCTCCACTTT. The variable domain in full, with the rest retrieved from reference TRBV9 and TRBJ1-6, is DSGVTQTPKHLITATGQRVTLRCSPRSGDLSVYWYQQSLDQGLQFLIQYYNGEERAKGNILERFSAQQFPDLHSELNLSSLELGDSALYFCASSVGGRGNSPLHFGNGTRLTVT.